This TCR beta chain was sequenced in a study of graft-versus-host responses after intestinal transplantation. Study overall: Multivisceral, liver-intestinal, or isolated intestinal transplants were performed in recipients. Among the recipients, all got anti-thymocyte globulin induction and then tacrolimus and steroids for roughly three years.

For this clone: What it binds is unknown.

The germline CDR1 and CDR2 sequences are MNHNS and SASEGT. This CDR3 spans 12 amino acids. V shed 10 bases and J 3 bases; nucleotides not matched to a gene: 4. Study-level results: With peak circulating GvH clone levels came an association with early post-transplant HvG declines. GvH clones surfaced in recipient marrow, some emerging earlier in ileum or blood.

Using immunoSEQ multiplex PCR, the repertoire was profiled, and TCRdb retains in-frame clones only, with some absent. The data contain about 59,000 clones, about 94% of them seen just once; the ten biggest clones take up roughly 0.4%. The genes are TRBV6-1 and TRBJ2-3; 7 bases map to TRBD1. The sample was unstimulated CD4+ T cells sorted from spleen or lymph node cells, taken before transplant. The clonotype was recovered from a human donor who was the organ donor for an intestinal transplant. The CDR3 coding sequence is TGTGCCACTGACAGGGCAACAGATACGCAGTATTTT. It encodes CATDRATDTQYF.